The 19 T cell receptor beta chains below were found in one sample sequenced in a study of neurological immune-mediated disorders. MiXCR, run by TCRdb on the 5' RACE reads, gives a single entry per CDR3 protein. The sample gives about 60,000 distinct CDR3 sequences, roughly 3.5% of which show up once; approximately 6.6% is in the top ten. The material sequenced was PBMCs. The source of these receptors is a woman aged 60-75 years with multiple sclerosis.

At least ten counts were recorded for this clonotype. The V call is TRBV20-1, the J call TRBJ2-5; perhaps TRBD1 as D (6 bases). Germline V gene lookup returns CDR1 DFQATT and CDR2 SNEGSKA (reference sequence). Deletions cut 3 bases from V and 2 bases from J, with 25 bases between. The CDR3 extends over 18 amino acids. CDR3: CSASPLQGRSASQETQYF. CDR3 nucleotides: TGCAGTGCTAGTCCCTTACAGGGACGAAGTGCTTCTCAAGAGACCCAGTACTTC.

This clonotype showed up many times. This chain joins TRBV5-6 and TRBJ2-1; D possibly corresponds to TRBD1 (6 bases). CDR3 length: 15 residues. The V gene's germline CDR1 is SGHDT and CDR2 YYEEEE. Deletions cut 5 bases from V and 7 bases from J, with 19 bases between. CDR3 protein: CASRYRDSGRNEQFF. In DNA form, the CDR3 reads TGTGCCAGCAGGTACAGGGATAGTGGTAGGAATGAGCAGTTCTTC.

This clonotype showed up many times. The chain has TRBV12-3 or TRBV12-4 and TRBJ2-3; D is unresolved. V was cut by 1 base and J by 0 bases, with 8 bases left in between. The CDR3 has 15 amino acids. The CDR3 bases are TGTGCCAGCAGTTTAGGAACAGCTAGCACAGATACGCAGTATTTT. It translates to CASSLGTASTDTQYF.

The sample holds many counts of this clonotype. The chain recombines TRBV11-2 with TRBJ2-1; the match to TRBD1 covers 7 bases. From germline, CDR1 is SGHAT and CDR2 FQNNGV. Unmatched junction bases numbered 5, after V lost 6 bases and J lost 9 bases. This CDR3 spans 12 amino acids. The chain's CDR3 is CASSSQGREQFF. Written as DNA, the CDR3 is TGTGCCAGCAGTTCACAGGGGCGTGAGCAGTTCTTC.

The J gene is TRBJ1-5, the V gene TRBV12-3 or TRBV12-4; possibly TRBD1 for D (5 bases). V was shortened by 6 bases and J by 9 bases, with 15 bases between the two germline ends. The CDR3 covers 13 residues. CDR3 sequence (DNA): TGTGCCAGCAGCAGGGACCCCTTGAGGCCCCAGCATTTT. Translated, it gives CASSRDPLRPQHF.

The J gene is TRBJ2-3, the V gene TRBV5-4; 12 bases match TRBD2. With 3 bases clipped from V and 2 bases from J, the junction kept 4 bases outside the gene matches. Germline assignment: CDR1 SGHNT and CDR2 YYREEE (reference sequence). The CDR3 extends over 16 amino acids. DNA of the CDR3: TGTGCCAGCAGCTCCGGGACTAGCGGGTTCACAGATACGCAGTATTTT. It yields the protein CASSSGTSGFTDTQYF.

This clonotype was found many times. V and J are TRBV4-2 and TRBJ2-3; no clear D. This CDR3 comprises 14 residues. The germline gives CDR1 LGHNA, CDR2 YNFKEQ. Between the trimmed V and J ends, which lost 0 bases and 0 bases, there was a span of 4 bases. This CDR3 is CASSQDGSTDTQYF. CDR3 nucleotides: TGTGCCAGCAGCCAAGACGGCAGCACAGATACGCAGTATTTT.

This clonotype was counted at least ten times. The chain combines TRBV7-8 with TRBJ2-7; the match to TRBD2 covers 11 bases. This CDR3 comprises 16 residues. The V gene's germline CDR1 is SGHVS and CDR2 FQNEAQ. J gave up 7 bases and V 6 bases, and 14 bases lay outside the gene matches. Here the CDR3 reads CASRRMGTSGVWEQYF. In nucleotides, the CDR3 is TGTGCCAGCAGGAGAATGGGGACTAGCGGAGTCTGGGAGCAGTACTTC.

This clonotype has ten or more counts. The chain joins TRBV29-1 to TRBJ2-1, with D tentatively TRBD2 (5 bases). V lost 5 bases and J 4 bases, leaving 12 bases between the germline ends. The CDR3 loop spans 13 amino acids. CDR1 is SQVTM, CDR2 ANQGSEA, per germline. The CDR3 loop is CSVPQEAYNEQFF. The CDR3 coding sequence is TGCAGCGTTCCCCAGGAGGCGTACAATGAGCAGTTCTTC.

This clonotype was counted at least ten times. The genes are TRBV24-1 and TRBJ2-1; D not resolved. Trimming stripped 7 bases from V and 9 bases from J, with 9 bases between. There are 11 residues in the CDR3. The V gene's germline CDR1 is KGHDR and CDR2 SFDVKD. The CDR3 is CATRTNGEQFF. The DNA for the CDR3 is TGTGCCACCAGGACAAATGGTGAGCAGTTCTTC.

This clonotype has ten or more counts. The chain employs TRBV7-9 and TRBJ1-5; TRBD1 might be the D (5 bases). Germline lookup yields CDR1 SEHNR and CDR2 FQNEAQ (reference sequence). The CDR3 loop spans 14 amino acids. The V gene lost 5 bases and the J gene lost 5 bases, with 13 bases spanning the gap. The CDR3, as DNA: TGTGCCAGCAGCCTCCTAGGAGGGGATCAGCCCCAGCATTTT. Protein sequence: CASSLLGGDQPQHF.

This clonotype showed up many times. The gene calls are TRBV14 and TRBJ1-2; the D is unclear. Trimming stripped 5 bases from V and 2 bases from J, with 15 bases between. The CDR3 runs to 15 residues. Per germline, CDR1 SGHDN and CDR2 FVKESK. CDR3 amino acids: CASSYTRGWNYGYTF. The DNA for the CDR3 is TGTGCCAGCAGCTACACCCGGGGTTGGAACTATGGCTACACCTTC.

This clonotype was detected ten times or more. This sequence joins TRBV12-3 or TRBV12-4 and TRBJ2-5; 13 bases align to TRBD2. Trimming at V came to 0 bases and at J to 5 bases, leaving 12 bases not matched to a gene. The CDR3 is 19 amino acids. CDR3 nucleotide sequence: TGTGCCAGCAGTTTAGCGCGCTGGACTAGCGGGGGTAGTGGGGAGACCCAGTACTTC. Translation: CASSLARWTSGGSGETQYF.

This sequence joins TRBV10-3 and TRBJ1-1, with 9 bases fitting TRBD1. This CDR3 region has 16 residues. The germline V gene has CDR1 ENHRY and CDR2 SYGVKD. V shed 6 bases and J 2 bases; nucleotides not matched to a gene: 10. In nucleotides, the CDR3 is TGTGCCATCAGCGGTGGACAGGGGACTTCTAACACTGAAGCTTTCTTT. This codes for CAISGGQGTSNTEAFF.

The table lists this clonotype with many counts. The V gene is TRBV7-9, the J gene TRBJ2-1; D gene uncertain. CDR1 and CDR2 (germline): SEHNR, FQNEAQ (reference sequence). Trimming removed 5 bases from V and 3 bases from J, with 11 bases in between. This CDR3 spans 14 amino acids. The CDR3 DNA is TGTGCCAGCAGCCCCATGGGCCTCTACAATGAGCAGTTCTTC. It codes for CASSPMGLYNEQFF.

This clonotype has at least ten counts. The chain is built from TRBV5-1 and TRBJ2-7; weak D call: TRBD2 (6 bases). This CDR3 has 15 amino acids. Germline CDR1 and CDR2: SGHRS and YFSETQ. V lost 0 bases and J 2 bases, leaving 12 bases between the germline ends. The CDR3 DNA reads TGCGCCAGCAGCTTGGATGGGACTTCCACCTACGAGCAGTACTTC. Translated: CASSLDGTSTYEQYF.

This clonotype has a count of ten or more. The rearrangement joins TRBV6-2 or TRBV6-3 to TRBJ2-2; D is uncertain. V was clipped by 8 bases and J by 5 bases, with 6 bases between them. Germline values: CDR1 MNHEY, CDR2 SVGEGT. The CDR3 consists of 11 residues. Written as DNA, the CDR3 is TGTGCCAGCGGGCGTACCGGGGAGCTGTTTTTT. This translates into CASGRTGELFF.

This clonotype was counted many times. This chain uses TRBV5-1 with TRBJ2-7; D is tentatively TRBD1 or TRBD2 (5 bases each). Germline V gene lookup returns CDR1 SGHRS and CDR2 YFSETQ. The CDR3 covers 15 residues. Trimming removed 6 bases at V and 0 bases at J, with 16 bases between. The DNA of the CDR3 is TGCGCCAGCAACCCCCTGGGGGAGTCCTCCTACGAGCAGTACTTC. This translates into CASNPLGESSYEQYF.

This clonotype was seen at least ten times. This chain joins TRBV7-2 and TRBJ2-2; 7 bases align to TRBD1. The ends lost 5 bases at V and 6 bases at J; junction bases unmatched: 9. Germline V gene sequence: CDR1 SGHTA, CDR2 FQGNSA. The length of the CDR3 is 15 residues. CDR3 protein: CASSPRGTGAGELFF. DNA for the CDR3: TGTGCCAGCAGCCCCAGGGGGACCGGGGCCGGGGAGCTGTTTTTT.